The present entry profiles one T cell receptor beta chain with its context. These data come from a study of shared clonotypes between healthy human individuals. Assay used: immunoSEQ multiplex PCR; TCRdb lists only in-frame clones, some missing. The repertoire holds some 1.4 million clones, with approximately 96% as singletons. The ends lost 6 bases at V and 4 bases at J; junction bases unmatched: 17. The germline CDR1 and CDR2 sequences are MDHEN and SYDVKM. The CDR3 extends over 19 amino acids. The rearrangement joins TRBV28 to TRBJ2-1; 11 nucleotides align to TRBD1. The receptor's source is a man aged 25-45 years in good health. Sequenced input: naive CD4+ T cells sorted from blood. Sample subset: CD45RA+ positively selected. The DNA of the CDR3 is TGTGCCAGCAGCCCGGGACCCGGGACAGGGGGTATCCCTTACAATGAGCAGTTCTTC. This encodes CASSPGPGTGGIPYNEQFF.